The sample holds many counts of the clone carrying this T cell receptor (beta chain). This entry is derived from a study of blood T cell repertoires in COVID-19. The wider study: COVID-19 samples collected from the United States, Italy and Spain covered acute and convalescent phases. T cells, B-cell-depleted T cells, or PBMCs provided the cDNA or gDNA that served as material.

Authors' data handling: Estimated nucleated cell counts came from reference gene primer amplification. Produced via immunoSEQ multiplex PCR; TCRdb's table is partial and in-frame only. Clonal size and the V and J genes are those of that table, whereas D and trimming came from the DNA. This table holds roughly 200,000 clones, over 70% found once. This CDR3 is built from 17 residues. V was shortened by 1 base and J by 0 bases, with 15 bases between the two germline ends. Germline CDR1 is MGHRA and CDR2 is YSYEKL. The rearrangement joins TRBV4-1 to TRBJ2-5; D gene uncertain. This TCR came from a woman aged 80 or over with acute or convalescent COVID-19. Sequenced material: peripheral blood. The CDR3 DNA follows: TGCGCCAGCAGCCAAGTTTCTAGTACGGAGTACCAAGAGACCCAGTACTTC. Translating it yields CASSQVSSTEYQETQYF.